This T cell receptor (beta chain) was identified in a study of shared clonotypes between healthy human individuals. On the study more broadly: The donor pool was made up of a couple of women and a few men aged 18 to 49.

The protocol was immunoSEQ multiplex PCR, while the TCRdb copy is restricted to in-frame clones and leaves out a portion. The repertoire consists of 2 million to 2.5 million clones, with roughly 94% occurring once and the leading ten covering approximately 0.13%. In germline, CDR1 is GTSNPN, CDR2 SVGIG (reference sequence). V lost 2 bases and J 0 bases, leaving 13 bases between the germline ends. The CDR3 loop spans 15 amino acids. The study enrolled healthy HIV-negative adults without recent acute infections or vaccinations as donors. Donors comprised only Caucasian adults living in Nashville, Tennessee.

Sample: naive CD4+ T cells sorted from blood. Regarding subset: CD45RA+ positively selected. This chain connects TRBV30 to TRBJ1-1, with D perhaps matching TRBD1 (6 bases). The receptor was isolated from a man in his late teens or twenties in good health. DNA for the CDR3: TGTGCCTGGAGTCCAAACAGGGTAGTGAACACTGAAGCTTTCTTT. It codes for CAWSPNRVVNTEAFF.